The 27 T cell receptor beta chains in this list originate from one sample, sequenced in a study of T cell changes during pregnancy in multiple sclerosis (dated by TCRdb to between 2019 and 2020). The library was produced with the immunoSEQ multiplex PCR assay. TCRdb holds this immuneACCESS table with in-frame rearrangements only. Some clones are missing; in checked studies, unresolved V genes explain under half, and the rest has no known cause. This sample has about 110,000 clones in its table, and less than 95% of those were observed once. Together, the top ten hold over 0.65% of the sample. This specimen consisted of peripheral blood, obtained in the third trimester of pregnancy. The source is a female donor in good health, enrolled as a control in a pregnancy study.

This sequence joins TRBV5-4 and TRBJ2-3; 8 bases align to TRBD1. Germline CDR1 reads SGHNT; CDR2 reads YYREEE (reference sequence). The junction had 4 bases not matched to a gene; V was cut back by 4 bases and J by 3 bases. This CDR3 region has 14 residues. The CDR3 bases are TGTGCCAGCAGCGAACAGGGGGGAACAGATACGCAGTATTTT. Translated, it gives CASSEQGGTDTQYF.

The V gene is TRBV5-8, the J gene TRBJ2-5; 15 bases align to TRBD2. Trimming at V came to 4 bases and at J to 7 bases, leaving 2 bases not matched to a gene. Germline CDR1 is SGHTS and CDR2 is YDEGEE. This CDR3 is 14 amino acids long. Here the CDR3 reads CASSMGLAGGTQYF. CDR3 sequence (DNA): TGTGCCAGCAGCATGGGACTAGCGGGGGGGACCCAGTACTTC.

V and J are TRBV11-2 and TRBJ1-5; D possibly corresponds to TRBD1 (5 bases). The CDR3 length is 13 residues. V lost 0 bases, J lost 6 bases, and 6 bases lay in between. Per the germline V gene, CDR1 is SGHAT and CDR2 is FQNNGV. CDR3 residues: CASSLDRGQPQHF. The CDR3 nucleotides read TGTGCCAGCAGCTTAGATAGGGGTCAGCCCCAGCATTTT.

The rearrangement joins TRBV5-4 to TRBJ1-2, with TRBD1 identical over 8 bases. With V trimmed by 4 bases and J by 5 bases, 10 bases remained unmatched. Germline V CDR1 and CDR2: SGHNT, YYREEE (reference sequence). The CDR3 runs 15 residues. The CDR3 DNA follows: TGTGCCAGCAGCGCCCGGACAGGGCTTAGGTATGGCTACACCTTC. Translated, it gives CASSARTGLRYGYTF.

This clone was picked up a small number of times. The CDR3 loop reads CASRTNRGNSPLHF. The DNA for the CDR3 is TGTGCCAGCAGAACTAACAGGGGTAATTCACCCCTCCACTTT. J is TRBJ1-6 and V is TRBV6-5, with 7 bases fitting TRBD1. V lost 6 bases, J lost 6 bases, and 5 bases stayed unmatched. The CDR3 spans 14 residues. Per germline, CDR1 MNHEY and CDR2 SVGAGI.

The sample holds one count of this clone. This rearrangement joins TRBV7-6 to TRBJ2-5, with D unresolved. CDR1 is SGHVS, CDR2 FNYEAQ, per germline. V was shortened by 6 bases and J by 0 bases, with 14 bases between the two germline ends. There are 15 residues in the CDR3. CDR3 in amino acids: CASSRVPANQETQYF. For the CDR3, the DNA is TGTGCCAGCAGTCGCGTCCCTGCGAACCAAGAGACCCAGTACTTC.

V usage is TRBV7-9 and J usage is TRBJ2-5; a possible D gene is TRBD2 (6 bases). CDR3 length: 13 amino acids. Trimming took off 5 bases at V and 5 bases at J, with 12 bases between the two ends. Germline lookup yields CDR1 SEHNR and CDR2 FQNEAQ (reference sequence). In DNA, the CDR3 is TGTGCCAGCAGCCCGGGGGTCTGGGAGACCCAGTACTTC. Translation gives CASSPGVWETQYF.

This chain connects TRBV5-6 to TRBJ2-7; 14 bases are a match to TRBD2. With V trimmed by 3 bases and J by 0 bases, 5 bases remained unmatched. The germline V gene has CDR1 SGHDT and CDR2 YYEEEE. The CDR3 covers 17 residues. CDR3 region: CASSSGLAGAVSYEQYF. CDR3 in DNA: TGTGCCAGCAGCTCGGGACTAGCGGGGGCCGTCTCCTACGAGCAGTACTTC.

J is TRBJ1-2 and V is TRBV6-5, with TRBD1 as a possible D gene (5 bases). V dropped 4 bases and J dropped 8 bases, with 14 bases sitting between them. The CDR3 totals 13 residues. Germline V gene data show CDR1 as MNHEY and CDR2 as SVGAGI. The CDR3 coding sequence is TGTGCCAGCAGTTCCCCAGGGTTTGGGGGCTACACCTTC. Protein product: CASSSPGFGGYTF.

The gene calls are TRBV7-3 and TRBJ1-1; 11 nucleotides agree with TRBD1. The CDR3 consists of 13 residues. The germline CDR1 and CDR2 sequences are SGHTA and FQGTGA. Germline trimming cut 5 bases from V and 6 bases from J; bases unmatched to any gene: 2. The CDR3 spells CASSVGQGAEAFF. In DNA, the CDR3 is TGTGCCAGCAGCGTGGGACAGGGGGCTGAAGCTTTCTTT.

V is TRBV4-1 and J is TRBJ2-2, with 10 bases that match TRBD2. The CDR3 sequence is 17 residues long. Germline CDR1 is MGHRA and CDR2 is YSYEKL. V shed 4 bases, J shed 4 bases, and the junction held 9 bases outside the gene matches. The CDR3 region is CASSRPSGGDFTGELFF. In DNA, the CDR3 is TGCGCCAGCAGCCGACCCAGCGGGGGGGACTTCACCGGGGAGCTGTTTTTT.

The chain employs TRBV9 and TRBJ1-1; D uncertain. CDR1 is SGDLS and CDR2 is YYNGEE in the germline V gene. Trimming took 2 bases from V and 2 from J, leaving 10 bases between them. The CDR3 sequence is 14 residues long. The CDR3 sequence is CASSVVSGNTEAFF. Here the CDR3 DNA reads TGTGCCAGCAGCGTGGTCTCAGGTAACACTGAAGCTTTCTTT.

The chain recombines TRBV19 with TRBJ2-3; TRBD2 agrees at 7 bases. CDR1 and CDR2 (germline): LNHDA, SQIVND (reference sequence). V lost 1 base to trimming and J lost 2 bases; unmatched junction nucleotides: 9. The CDR3 has 17 residues. The CDR3 sequence is CASSIGASGPFTDTQYF. The CDR3 coding sequence is TGTGCCAGTAGTATAGGAGCTAGCGGACCTTTCACAGATACGCAGTATTTT.

This sequence joins TRBV4-3 and TRBJ1-2; D is uncertain. CDR3 length: 15 amino acids. V lost 0 bases and J lost 0, with 8 bases in between. Germline V gene sequence: CDR1 LGHNA, CDR2 YSLEER. CDR3 bases: TGCGCCAGCAGCCAAGAACCAGGTACTAACTATGGCTACACCTTC. Amino acids: CASSQEPGTNYGYTF.

This sequence joins TRBV6-5 and TRBJ2-7; 9 bases align to TRBD1. The CDR3 runs 13 residues. Trimming at V came to 5 bases and at J to 6 bases, leaving 5 bases not matched to a gene. Germline V gives CDR1 MNHEY, CDR2 SVGAGI. DNA of the CDR3: TGTGCCAGCAGTAGGGACAGGGTGTCCGAGCAGTACTTC. It specifies CASSRDRVSEQYF.

This chain uses TRBV13 with TRBJ2-7; TRBD1 matches at 8 bases. The germline CDR1 and CDR2 sequences are PRHDT and FYEKMQ (reference sequence). The CDR3 extends over 15 amino acids. J lost 3 bases, V lost 5 bases, and 9 bases had no gene match. CDR3 sequence reads: CASSAQGQGFYEQYF. DNA of the CDR3: TGTGCCAGCAGCGCACAAGGACAGGGTTTCTACGAGCAGTACTTC.

V usage is TRBV6-5 and J usage is TRBJ2-2; D is undetermined. The V end was cut by 2 bases, the J end by 7 bases, with 5 bases between. The germline CDR1 and CDR2 sequences are MNHEY and SVGAGI. The CDR3 runs to 12 residues. The CDR3 coding sequence is TGTGCCAGCAGTTACGTCCTCGGGGAGCTGTTTTTT. As protein: CASSYVLGELFF.

V usage is TRBV4-3 and J usage is TRBJ2-3; TRBD2 aligns across 14 bases. Germline V gene sequence: CDR1 LGHNA, CDR2 YSLEER. Trimming removed 0 bases from V and 6 bases from J; junction bases left unmatched: 8. The CDR3 spans 18 residues. The DNA of the CDR3 is TGCGCCAGCAGCCAAGAGGGGACTAGCGGGGGCCCGTTGGATACGCAGTATTTT. Protein: CASSQEGTSGGPLDTQYF.

The chain carries TRBV9 and TRBJ1-1; D remains ambiguous. This CDR3 is built from 13 residues. The V gene's germline CDR1 is SGDLS and CDR2 YYNGEE. V shed 4 bases and J shed 1 base, with 8 bases lying between them. Here the CDR3 DNA reads TGTGCCAGCAGCATTCAGTGGAACACTGAAGCTTTCTTT. This codes for CASSIQWNTEAFF.

Turning to this clone: The same CDR3 also results from other DNA sequences found in this sample. For the CDR3, the DNA is TGTGCCAGCAGCTTAGCAGTGAACACTGAAGCTTTCTTT. Its protein product is CASSLAVNTEAFF. The chain recombines TRBV11-3 with TRBJ1-1, with no clear D. The germline gives CDR1 SGHNT, CDR2 YENEEA. Trimming shortened V by 1 base and J by 0 bases, and 3 bases separated the two germline ends. CDR3 length: 13 residues.

This sequence joins TRBV6-5 and TRBJ2-1, with a weak D call TRBD1 (5 bases). In germline, CDR1 is MNHEY, CDR2 SVGAGI. The CDR3 runs 14 residues. Between the trimmed V and J ends, which lost 3 bases and 5 bases, there was a span of 11 bases. CDR3 sequence: CASSYNRLNNEQFF. For the CDR3, the DNA is TGTGCCAGCAGTTATAACAGGTTGAACAATGAGCAGTTCTTC.

The genes are TRBV30 and TRBJ1-4; possibly TRBD1 for D (6 bases). The CDR3 spans 14 residues. Germline V gives CDR1 GTSNPN, CDR2 SVGIG (reference sequence). Between the trimmed V and J ends, which lost 2 bases and 8 bases, there was a span of 15 bases. CDR3 protein: CAWSRTGWGEKLFF. CDR3 nucleotide sequence: TGTGCCTGGAGTCGAACAGGGTGGGGCGAAAAACTGTTTTTT.

This clone came up once. The rearrangement joins TRBV2 to TRBJ2-3; tentatively, D is TRBD2 (6 bases). Germline loops: CDR1 SNHLY, CDR2 FYNNEI. This CDR3 has 15 amino acids. V was cut by 6 bases and J by 0 bases, with 13 bases left in between. CDR3 sequence reads: CASSAGRLSTDTQYF. Written as DNA, the CDR3 is TGTGCCAGCAGCGCGGGACGGCTGAGCACAGATACGCAGTATTTT. Filled out from reference TRBV2 and TRBJ2-3, the complete variable domain reads EPEVTQTPSHQVTQMGQEVILRCVPISNHLYFYWYRQILGQKVEFLVSFYNNEISEKSEIFDDQFSVERPDGSNFTLKIRSTKLEDSAMYFCASSAGRLSTDTQYFGPGTRLTVL.

This chain connects TRBV27 to TRBJ1-6; tentatively, D is TRBD1 (5 bases). Looked up from germline, CDR1 is MNHEY and CDR2 is SMNVEV (reference sequence). The germline V and J ends were trimmed by 2 bases and 8 bases, with 10 bases remaining between them. The CDR3 length is 14 residues. CDR3 residues: CASSLTKGDSPLHF. CDR3 nucleotide sequence: TGTGCCAGCAGTTTAACGAAAGGGGATTCACCCCTCCACTTT.

The chain combines TRBV2 with TRBJ1-4; maybe TRBD1 (5 bases). Per germline, CDR1 SNHLY and CDR2 FYNNEI. V was trimmed by 7 bases and J by 7 bases, leaving 16 bases between them. The length of the CDR3 is 14 residues. The CDR3 region has the DNA TGTGCCAGCAACCAACTTGCGGGACCTGAAAAACTGTTTTTT. It codes for CASNQLAGPEKLFF.

The rearrangement uses TRBV7-3 and TRBJ2-2; no firm D call. Between the trimmed V and J ends, which lost 2 bases and 4 bases, there was a span of 8 bases. From germline, CDR1 is SGHTA and CDR2 FQGTGA. This CDR3 is 14 amino acids long. This chain's CDR3 is CASSLGRFTGELFF. CDR3 nucleotides: TGTGCCAGCAGCTTAGGCAGGTTCACCGGGGAGCTGTTTTTT.

CDR3 amino acids: CASSVTGTGNTEAFF. In DNA form, the CDR3 reads TGTGCCAGTAGTGTTACCGGGACAGGGAACACTGAAGCTTTCTTT. V and J are TRBV19 and TRBJ1-1; 8 nucleotides align to TRBD1. The CDR3 consists of 15 residues. V was clipped by 5 bases and J by 1 base; unmatched bases: 6. From germline, CDR1 is LNHDA and CDR2 SQIVND (reference sequence). The full variable domain, completed using reference TRBV19 and TRBJ1-1, is DGGITQSPKYLFRKEGQNVTLSCEQNLNHDAMYWYRQDPGQGLRLIYYSQIVNDFQKGDIAEGYSVSREKKESFPLTVTSAQKNPTAFYLCASSVTGTGNTEAFFGQGTRLTVV.